A selection of T cell receptor beta chains follows, all from one sample in a study of T-cell reconstitution after alpha-beta-depleted transplantation in children. MiXCR, applied by TCRdb to the PCR reads, yields one record per CDR3 protein. The sample carries about 32,000 distinct CDR3 sequences, around 6% recorded once. The sequencing used peripheral blood, collected 60 days after TCRalphabeta/CD19-depleted stem cell transplant. The receptors derive from a child younger than two who had a stem cell transplant for acute myeloid leukemia, so the T cells may come from the graft donor. Each CDR3 is given with its conserved first and last residue. Fields, in order: clone size, V gene, J gene, D gene, CDR3 protein, CDR3 DNA. A D gene is named only where the DNA matches it firmly. Rows give clone size only sometimes, using once, few, many, or a class for an expanded clone.

few	TRBV7-3	TRBJ1-4	TRBD1	CASSLTTGRDEKLFF	TGTGCCAGCAGCTTAACGACAGGGAGGGATGAAAAACTGTTTTTT
many	TRBV7-3	TRBJ2-6	.	CASSITGSYSGANVLTF	TGTGCCAGCAGTATAACCGGCAGCTACTCTGGGGCCAACGTCCTGACTTTC
many	TRBV5-1	TRBJ2-2	.	CASSSGTGHTGELFF	TGCGCCAGCAGCTCGGGGACTGGCCACACCGGGGAGCTGTTTTTT
.	TRBV6-5	TRBJ2-2	TRBD1	CASSYLTGGPGELFF	TGTGCCAGCAGTTACCTGACAGGGGGTCCCGGGGAGCTGTTTTTT
many	TRBV10-3	TRBJ2-7	TRBD1	CAISVRDRGLEQYF	TGTGCCATCAGTGTCCGGGACAGGGGGCTCGAGCAGTACTTC
many	TRBV20-1	TRBJ2-5	TRBD2	CSARVPTSGETQYF	TGCAGTGCTAGAGTTCCGACTAGCGGAGAGACCCAGTACTTC
many	TRBV29-1	TRBJ2-2	TRBD2	CSVEGSGKDTGELFF	TGCAGCGTTGAAGGTAGCGGGAAGGACACCGGGGAGCTGTTTTTT
many	TRBV5-6	TRBJ2-2	.	CASSPGTGANTGELFF	TGTGCCAGCAGCCCCGGGACCGGGGCAAACACCGGGGAGCTGTTTTTT
many	TRBV12-3/TRBV12-4	TRBJ2-3	.	CASSFGQDTQYF	TGTGCCAGCAGCTTTGGGCAAGATACGCAGTATTTT
many	TRBV28	TRBJ2-7	TRBD1	CASSLYPPRDRGYEQYF	TGTGCCAGCAGTTTATACCCCCCGCGGGACAGGGGCTACGAGCAGTACTTC
many	TRBV7-9	TRBJ1-1	.	CASTRGTEAFF	TGTGCCAGCACCCGAGGGACTGAAGCTTTCTTT
many	TRBV12-3/TRBV12-4	TRBJ2-5	TRBD1	CASSSPGTGGWETQYF	TGTGCCAGCAGTTCCCCTGGGACAGGGGGCTGGGAGACCCAGTACTTC
many	TRBV6-1	TRBJ2-3	TRBD1	CANSTGGWGTDTQYF	TGTGCCAATTCGACAGGGGGCTGGGGAACAGATACGCAGTATTTT
many	TRBV6-1	TRBJ2-3	TRBD2	CASRGLAGSVTDTQYF	TGTGCCAGCAGAGGACTAGCGGGATCGGTCACAGATACGCAGTATTTT
many	TRBV27	TRBJ2-7	.	CASSFSAASYEQYF	TGTGCCAGCAGTTTCAGCGCCGCCTCCTACGAGCAGTACTTC
many	TRBV9	TRBJ2-6	.	CASKGDNVLTF	TGTGCCAGCAAAGGGGACAACGTCCTGACTTTC
many	TRBV27	TRBJ1-1	TRBD1	CASSSPRTGENTEAFF	TGTGCCAGCAGTTCGCCCCGGACAGGGGAGAACACTGAAGCTTTCTTT
many	TRBV12-3/TRBV12-4	TRBJ2-7	.	CASSPKVGEQYF	TGTGCCAGCAGTCCAAAAGTAGGGGAGCAGTACTTC
many	TRBV6-4	TRBJ1-2	TRBD1	CASSDPSWLGAGGEGYTF	TGTGCCAGCAGTGACCCCAGCTGGCTGGGGGCAGGGGGTGAGGGCTACACCTTC
many	TRBV7-2	TRBJ2-5	.	CASSSEPLFQETQYF	TGTGCCAGCAGCTCCGAACCCCTTTTTCAAGAGACCCAGTACTTC
many	TRBV9	TRBJ2-7	TRBD1	CASSSDRGRYEQYF	TGTGCCAGCAGCTCTGACAGGGGACGGTACGAGCAGTACTTC
many	TRBV27	TRBJ1-2	TRBD1	CASSLSRTGGYGYTF	TGTGCCAGCAGTTTATCCCGGACAGGAGGGTATGGCTACACCTTC
many	TRBV12-5	TRBJ2-1	.	CASGFGSFTEQFF	TGTGCTAGTGGTTTCGGTTCCTTTACTGAGCAGTTCTTC
.	TRBV14	TRBJ1-1	.	CASTPFFRDRKTEAFF	TGTGCCAGCACCCCCTTCTTCCGAGACAGGAAGACTGAAGCTTTCTTT
.	TRBV2	TRBJ2-6	.	CALCFPRDTKTGANVLTF	TGTGCCCTCTGTTTCCCCCGGGACACCAAAACTGGGGCCAACGTCCTGACTTTC
.	TRBV7-9	TRBJ1-1	.	CASSLAGPRTEAFF	TGTGCCAGCAGCTTAGCAGGGCCTCGCACTGAAGCTTTCTTT
many	TRBV28	TRBJ2-5	.	CASRTLGGQHQETQYF	TGTGCCAGCAGAACCCTGGGTGGACAGCACCAAGAGACCCAGTACTTC
many	TRBV20-1	TRBJ2-4	TRBD1	CSYQGQSKNIQYF	TGCAGCTATCAGGGACAGAGCAAAAACATTCAGTACTTC
once	TRBV6-5	TRBJ2-1	.	CASSYSTWNEQFF	TGTGCCAGCAGTTACTCAACGTGGAATGAGCAGTTCTTC
many	TRBV5-1	TRBJ2-7	TRBD1	CASSSDRGHYEQYF	TGCGCCAGCAGCTCGGACAGGGGGCATTACGAGCAGTACTTC
many	TRBV28	TRBJ1-1	.	CASSLLSGRAFF	TGTGCCAGCAGTTTGCTCTCCGGGCGAGCTTTCTTT
many	TRBV7-3	TRBJ1-2	.	CASSTDSLERGYGYTF	TGTGCCAGCAGCACGGACAGTCTAGAGCGGGGCTATGGCTACACCTTC
.	TRBV19	TRBJ2-3	.	CASSIESRSTDTQYF	TGTGCCAGTAGTATAGAGTCCAGGTCCACAGATACGCAGTATTTT
many	TRBV12-3/TRBV12-4	TRBJ1-3	.	CASSFGTIYF	TGTGCCAGCAGTTTCGGCACCATATATTTT
few	TRBV28	TRBJ2-7	TRBD1	CASCKITRDRAAHEQYF	TGTGCCAGCTGCAAGATAACCCGGGACAGGGCGGCCCACGAGCAGTACTTC
.	TRBV28	TRBJ2-3	.	CASSLYDRGPGDTQYF	TGTGCCAGCAGTTTATACGATCGGGGGCCCGGAGATACGCAGTATTTT
many	TRBV7-2	TRBJ1-3	.	CASSFHHLISGNTIYF	TGTGCCAGCAGCTTTCATCATTTGATCTCTGGAAACACCATATATTTT
.	TRBV4-3	TRBJ1-6	.	CASSQEDGNSPLHF	TGCGCCAGCAGCCAAGAAGACGGGAATTCACCCCTCCACTTT
many	TRBV27	TRBJ2-4	TRBD1	CASKTSRTGEFAIQYF	TGTGCCAGCAAAACTTCCCGGACAGGGGAATTCGCCATTCAGTACTTC
.	TRBV20-1	TRBJ2-7	.	CSARGGGSSYEQYF	TGCAGTGCTAGAGGAGGGGGTTCGTCCTACGAGCAGTACTTC
many	TRBV10-2	TRBJ2-7	.	CASSDSYEQYF	TGCGCCAGCAGTGACTCCTACGAGCAGTACTTC
many	TRBV5-6	TRBJ1-1	TRBD1	CASSLEGQVVTEAFF	TGTGCCAGCAGCTTGGAGGGACAGGTTGTCACTGAAGCTTTCTTT
few	TRBV4-3	TRBJ2-3	.	CASSQGGVSSTDTQYF	TGCGCCAGCAGCCAAGGCGGGGTATCTAGCACAGATACGCAGTATTTT
many	TRBV12-3/TRBV12-4	TRBJ2-2	.	CASWGLNTGELFF	TGTGCCAGCTGGGGGTTGAACACCGGGGAGCTGTTTTTT
many	TRBV11-2	TRBJ2-7	.	CASSPVLPYEQYF	TGTGCCAGCAGCCCAGTCCTTCCCTACGAGCAGTACTTC
many	TRBV6-5	TRBJ2-7	.	CASSYGQHPGPSYEQYF	TGTGCCAGCAGTTACGGCCAACACCCAGGGCCTTCCTACGAGCAGTACTTC
many	TRBV5-6	TRBJ2-7	TRBD1	CASRKKGASSYEQYF	TGTGCCAGCCGAAAAAAGGGGGCCTCCTCCTACGAGCAGTACTTC
.	TRBV13	TRBJ1-6	.	CASSPTLRDSNSPLHF	TGTGCCAGCAGCCCGACGCTCCGGGACTCAAATTCACCCCTCCACTTT
many	TRBV4-2	TRBJ2-7	TRBD1	CASSSLGDRGSAEQYF	TGTGCCAGCAGCTCACTAGGCGACAGGGGGTCAGCCGAGCAGTACTTC
many	TRBV5-6	TRBJ1-1	.	CASSFIMGGAENTEAFF	TGTGCCAGCAGCTTTATTATGGGGGGCGCGGAAAACACTGAAGCTTTCTTT
many	TRBV7-9	TRBJ2-3	.	CASSPLTGSTDTQYF	TGTGCCAGCAGCCCCCTAACGGGGAGCACAGATACGCAGTATTTT
many	TRBV12-3/TRBV12-4	TRBJ2-1	TRBD2	CASSPRPEVTSGVSYNEQFF	TGTGCCAGCAGTCCAAGGCCGGAGGTGACTAGCGGAGTATCCTACAATGAGCAGTTCTTC
many	TRBV28	TRBJ2-3	TRBD2	CASSDGTSGRAGEDTQYF	TGTGCCAGCAGTGACGGGACTAGCGGGAGGGCCGGCGAAGATACGCAGTATTTT
many	TRBV28	TRBJ2-1	TRBD1	CASSSDRVDEQFF	TGTGCCAGCAGTTCGGACAGGGTCGATGAGCAGTTCTTC
many	TRBV30	TRBJ2-2	.	CAWTPFQGSNTGELFF	TGTGCCTGGACCCCCTTCCAGGGGTCGAACACCGGGGAGCTGTTTTTT